These T cell receptor beta chains were read from a single sample in a study of T cell responses to AZD1222 COVID-19 vaccine. Sequenced by immunoSEQ multiplex PCR; TCRdb stores in-frame clones only, minus some. The repertoire consists of fewer than 100,000 clones, with roughly nine tenths occurring once and the leading ten covering 9.5% to 15%. The sample here was peripheral blood, taken on day 0 of AZD1222 vaccination. Every receptor here comes from an adult in good health. CDR3s include the opening cysteine and the closing phenylalanine or tryptophan. A D gene is named only where the DNA matches it firmly. Only part of the rows carry a size: once, few, many, or a class if the clone is expanded.

D | J | size | V | DNA | CDR3
TRBD2 | TRBJ2-2 | . | TRBV18 | TGTGCCAGCTCACCACCTGCGGGGGGGAACACCGGGGAGCTGTTTTTT | CASSPPAGGNTGELFF
. | TRBJ2-7 | . | TRBV9 | TGTGCCAGCAGCGTAGGGGGAGACACCTACGAGCAGTACTTC | CASSVGGDTYEQYF
TRBD1 | TRBJ1-6 | once | TRBV5-8 | TGTGCCAGCAGCCAGGGACAGACTTTTTCACCCCTCCACTTT | CASSQGQTFSPLHF
. | TRBJ1-6 | . | TRBV27 | TGTGCCAGCAGTTTCAAACGGTTGGGACAACCGAATTCACCCCTCCACTTT | CASSFKRLGQPNSPLHF
TRBD2 | TRBJ2-1 | . | TRBV30 | TGTGCCTGGAGTGTACGGGGGGGGGCGGAGGGTTACAATGAGCAGTTCTTC | CAWSVRGGAEGYNEQFF
. | TRBJ1-5 | . | TRBV28 | TGTGCCAGCAGTTTATCTGCCTCAGGGTTGCACAATCAGCCCCAGCATTTT | CASSLSASGLHNQPQHF
. | TRBJ2-1 | . | TRBV19 | TGTGCCAGTATATCATCCACAGCGTACAATGAGCAGTTCTTC | CASISSTAYNEQFF
. | TRBJ2-1 | . | TRBV27 | TGTGCCAGCAGTCGACGTGCCGACAATGAGCAGTTCTTC | CASSRRADNEQFF
TRBD2 | TRBJ2-1 | . | TRBV3-1/TRBV3-2 | TGTGCCAGCAGCTTCATCGGACTAGCGGGGGGCAATGAGCAGTTCTTC | CASSFIGLAGGNEQFF
. | TRBJ2-7 | . | TRBV7-6 | TGTGCCAGCAGCTTAGGGGGCTTGATCTACGAGCAGTACTTC | CASSLGGLIYEQYF
. | TRBJ1-6 | . | TRBV6-5 | TGTGCCAGCAGTTACACTTATAATTCACCCCTCCACTTT | CASSYTYNSPLHF
. | TRBJ1-6 | . | TRBV28 | TGTGCCAGCAGTTTCGTCCAGAAGAAATCACCCCTCCACTTT | CASSFVQKKSPLHF
. | TRBJ1-4 | . | TRBV3-1/TRBV3-2 | TGTGCCAGCAGCCAATGGAACGGGGCAACTAATGAAAAACTGTTTTTT | CASSQWNGATNEKLFF
. | TRBJ2-7 | . | TRBV27 | TGTGCCAGCAGTTCCCAAGGACTATCCTACGAGCAGTACTTC | CASSSQGLSYEQYF
. | TRBJ1-4 | . | TRBV9 | TGTGCCAGCAGCGTAGGCCCGACAACTAATGAAAAACTGTTTTTT | CASSVGPTTNEKLFF
. | TRBJ2-4 | . | TRBV5-5 | TGTGCCAGCAGCTTCGACTATCCCGGCGTCATTCAGTACTTC | CASSFDYPGVIQYF
TRBD1 | TRBJ1-2 | . | TRBV30 | TGTGCCTGGAGCGCAGGACAGGGGGCTGGTAACTATGGCTACACCTTC | CAWSAGQGAGNYGYTF
TRBD1 | TRBJ1-2 | . | TRBV6-5 | TGTGCCAGCAGTTCAGAGGACAGGAGTTATGGCTACACCTTC | CASSSEDRSYGYTF
. | TRBJ1-2 | . | TRBV6-1 | TGTGCCAGCAGTGAAATCAGGGTCTGGGGCTACACCTTC | CASSEIRVWGYTF
. | TRBJ2-3 | . | TRBV5-4 | TGTGCCAGCAGCTTGTTCGTGTACTCTAACACAGATACGCAGTATTTT | CASSLFVYSNTDTQYF
. | TRBJ2-7 | . | TRBV20-1 | TGCAGTGCTAGTCGGTCGAGCTTTACAACCTACGAGCAGTACTTC | CSASRSSFTTYEQYF
. | TRBJ1-3 | . | TRBV6-6 | TGTGCCAGCAGTTACTCGGGGGGAAACACCATATATTTT | CASSYSGGNTIYF
TRBD1 | TRBJ2-7 | . | TRBV7-9 | TGTGCCAGCACCTCCGACAGGGTCGGCTACGAGCAGTACTTC | CASTSDRVGYEQYF
. | TRBJ1-5 | few | TRBV28 | TGTGCCAGCAGGCCTTTCCGTTATAGCAATCAGCCCCAGCATTTT | CASRPFRYSNQPQHF
. | TRBJ1-1 | . | TRBV12-3/TRBV12-4 | TGTGCCAGCACTTCAGGGAGGACTGAAGCTTTCTTT | CASTSGRTEAFF
TRBD2 | TRBJ2-1 | . | TRBV4-3 | TGCGCCAGCAGCCTCCTACCTCCGGGACTAGCGGGAGGGGGGAATGAGCAGTTCTTC | CASSLLPPGLAGGGNEQFF
. | TRBJ1-3 | . | TRBV11-1 | TGTGCCAGCAGCTTATCGACGGACTCTGGAAACACCATATATTTT | CASSLSTDSGNTIYF
. | TRBJ2-1 | . | TRBV2 | TGTGCCAGCAGTACAGGGTTTATGGATGAGCAGTTCTTC | CASSTGFMDEQFF
. | TRBJ1-1 | . | TRBV6-5 | TGTGCCAGCCGGGGACTCCAAAGGGGGAACACTGAAGCTTTCTTT | CASRGLQRGNTEAFF
TRBD1 | TRBJ2-5 | . | TRBV4-1 | TGCGCCAGCAGCCCGACAGGGGAAGAGACCCAGTACTTC | CASSPTGEETQYF
. | TRBJ1-4 | . | TRBV11-1 | TGTGCCAGCAGCGGGTCAGGGAGTGTGGGGGAAAAACTGTTTTTT | CASSGSGSVGEKLFF
TRBD1 | TRBJ1-1 | . | TRBV7-9 | TGTGCCAGCAGCTCCGGACAGGGAACTGAAGCTTTCTTT | CASSSGQGTEAFF
TRBD2 | TRBJ2-3 | . | TRBV9 | TGTGCCAGCAGCCCAGCGAGGACTAGCGGGGGGCGAGATACGCAGTATTTT | CASSPARTSGGRDTQYF
. | TRBJ1-4 | . | TRBV11-3 | TGTGCCAGCAGCTTAACCCAGGACCGTGGTGGGGAAAAACTGTTTTTT | CASSLTQDRGGEKLFF
. | TRBJ1-1 | . | TRBV29-1 | TGCAGCGTTGATGGCTCCGGCGGCACTGAAGCTTTCTTT | CSVDGSGGTEAFF
TRBD2 | TRBJ2-3 | . | TRBV7-3 | TGTGCCAGCAGCCCTAGCGGGGGGGCGGGAGATACGCAGTATTTT | CASSPSGGAGDTQYF
. | TRBJ1-5 | . | TRBV4-1 | TGCGCCAGCAGCCCCGATGCGGGGAATCAGCCCCAGCATTTT | CASSPDAGNQPQHF
TRBD2 | TRBJ2-1 | . | TRBV2 | TGTGCCAGCAGGGGACTAGCGGGGGGGCACAATGAGCAGTTCTTC | CASRGLAGGHNEQFF
. | TRBJ1-6 | once | TRBV30 | TGTGCCTGGAGTGTGGCAAGCCGCGGGTCACCCCTCCACTTT | CAWSVASRGSPLHF
TRBD1 | TRBJ2-7 | . | TRBV5-6 | TGTGCCAGCAGCAGAGGACAGGGACTCTACGAGCAGTACTTC | CASSRGQGLYEQYF
TRBD1 | TRBJ1-5 | . | TRBV6-1 | TGTGCCAGCAGTGATTCTGACAGGGGGGGAGGGCAGCCCCAGCATTTT | CASSDSDRGGGQPQHF
TRBD1 | TRBJ1-1 | few | TRBV19 | TGTGCCAGCTATGACCGGGACAGGGGGCTAAGAAACACTGAAGCTTTCTTT | CASYDRDRGLRNTEAFF
. | TRBJ1-3 | . | TRBV10-1 | TGCGCCAGCAGTGAAAAGGGACGGCAAATCTCTGGAAACACCATATATTTT | CASSEKGRQISGNTIYF
. | TRBJ2-7 | . | TRBV7-9 | TGTGCCAGCAGCCTCCGACCGCACCCCGATTTATACGAGCAGTACTTC | CASSLRPHPDLYEQYF
. | TRBJ1-1 | . | TRBV19 | TGTGCCAGTAGTATCCTTCCGGCGGTGCTTAAAAACACTGAAGCTTTCTTT | CASSILPAVLKNTEAFF
TRBD1 | TRBJ2-4 | . | TRBV19 | TGTGCCAGTAGACAGGGGGCTAAAAACATTCAGTACTTC | CASRQGAKNIQYF
. | TRBJ1-5 | . | TRBV28 | TGTGCCAACCAAAGGGGCCTGAATCAGCCCCAGCATTTT | CANQRGLNQPQHF
TRBD1 | TRBJ1-1 | . | TRBV7-9 | TGTGCCAGCAGCTTAGCGTCTACCTTAAAACAGGGGGCGATCACTGAAGCTTTCTTT | CASSLASTLKQGAITEAFF
. | TRBJ2-5 | . | TRBV6-6 | TGTGCCAGCAGTGCCCCAGGGAAACAAGAGACCCAGTACTTC | CASSAPGKQETQYF
. | TRBJ1-6 | . | TRBV19 | TGTGCCAGTAGTATAGTAAGCCGGGGGCATTCACCCCTCCACTTT | CASSIVSRGHSPLHF
. | TRBJ1-6 | . | TRBV7-2 | TGTGCCAGCAGCTTAAGGACACCCTTTGGCGCTAATTCGACACCCCTCCACTTT | CASSLRTPFGANSTPLHF
. | TRBJ2-7 | . | TRBV19 | TGTGCCAGTAGTATAGCCAGCTCATCCGAGCAGTACTTC | CASSIASSSEQYF
. | TRBJ1-2 | . | TRBV5-6 | TGTGCCAGCGGGGGACGGGCCTATGGCTACACCTTC | CASGGRAYGYTF
. | TRBJ2-2 | . | TRBV7-6 | TGTGCCAGCAGCCTGGACCGCCCGAACACCGGGGAGCTGTTTTTT | CASSLDRPNTGELFF
. | TRBJ1-1 | few | TRBV13 | TGTGCCAGCAGCTTAGGCCCGGGCGGATATGAAGCTTTCTTT | CASSLGPGGYEAFF
. | TRBJ2-3 | . | TRBV12-3/TRBV12-4 | TGTGCCAGCAGTTTGGTGCTAGATACGCAGTATTTT | CASSLVLDTQYF
. | TRBJ2-4 | . | TRBV7-9 | TGTGCCAGCAGCTTAGTACCCCAGGATTTAGACTTC | CASSLVPQDLDF
. | TRBJ2-3 | . | TRBV6-5 | TGTGCCAGCAGGAGTCTAGGGGGGCCGGATACGCAGTATTTT | CASRSLGGPDTQYF